A single TCR beta chain is shown here with its context. The antigen is not known. This entry is derived from a study of cytomegalovirus exposure and HLA in healthy donors. General study findings and limits: A list of around 150 TCR beta chains associated with cytomegalovirus was given.

V dropped 4 bases and J dropped 5; count of bases not matched to a gene: 7. The CDR3 is 15 amino acids. The germline V gene has CDR1 KGHSH and CDR2 LQKENI. Data came from immunoSEQ multiplex PCR; TCRdb stores just in-frame clones and leaves some out. This table holds approximately 190,000 clones, 84% found once. J is TRBJ1-4 and V is TRBV18, with TRBD1 matching 7 bases. The source of this sequence is a woman in her 30s in good health and CMV-seropositive. Sequencing input: PBMCs. The CDR3 nucleotides read TGTGCCAGCTCACAAGCCGGGACAGAAAATGAAAAACTGTTTTTT. Residues: CASSQAGTENEKLFF.